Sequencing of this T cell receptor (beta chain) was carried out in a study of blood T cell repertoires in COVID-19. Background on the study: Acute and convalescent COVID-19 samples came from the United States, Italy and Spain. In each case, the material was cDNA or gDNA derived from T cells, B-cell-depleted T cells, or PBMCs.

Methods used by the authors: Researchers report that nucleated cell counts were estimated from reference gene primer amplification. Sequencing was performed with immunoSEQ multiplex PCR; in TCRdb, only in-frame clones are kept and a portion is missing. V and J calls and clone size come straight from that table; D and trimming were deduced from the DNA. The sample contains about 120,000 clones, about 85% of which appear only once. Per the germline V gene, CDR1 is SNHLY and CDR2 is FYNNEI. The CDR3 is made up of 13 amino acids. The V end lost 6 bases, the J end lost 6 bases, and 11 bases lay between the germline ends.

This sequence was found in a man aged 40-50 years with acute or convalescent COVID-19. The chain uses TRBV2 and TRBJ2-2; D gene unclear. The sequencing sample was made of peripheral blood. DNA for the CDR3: TGTGCCAGCAGCCTTTCAGGCGCCGGGGAGCTGTTTTTT. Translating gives CASSLSGAGELFF.